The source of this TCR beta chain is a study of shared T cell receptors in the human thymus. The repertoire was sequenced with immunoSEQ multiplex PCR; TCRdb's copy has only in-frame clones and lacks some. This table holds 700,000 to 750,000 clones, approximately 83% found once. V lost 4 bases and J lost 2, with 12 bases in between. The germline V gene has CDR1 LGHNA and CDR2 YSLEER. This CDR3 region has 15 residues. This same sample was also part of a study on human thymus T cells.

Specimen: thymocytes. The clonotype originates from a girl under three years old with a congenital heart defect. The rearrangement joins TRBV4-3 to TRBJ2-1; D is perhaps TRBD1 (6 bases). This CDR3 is CASSLRGFAYNEQFF. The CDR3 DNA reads TGCGCCAGCAGCCTCAGGGGCTTCGCCTACAATGAGCAGTTCTTC.